This T cell receptor beta chain is from a study of siplizumab effects on memory and regulatory T cells. The study, taken as a whole, reports: Of the alloreactive clones, only a minor fraction mapped to unstimulated subsets.

The CDR3 has 15 residues. Trimming left V 1 base short and J 2 bases short, with 11 bases between. Germline assignment: CDR1 MGHRA and CDR2 YSYEKL. Remarks on this clone: Antigen unknown.

About 100,000 TCR templates per sample were assayed. Profiling relied on immunoSEQ multiplex PCR, and the TCRdb table lists in-frame clones only, not all of them. The sample lists about 100,000 clones; approximately 94% were seen once. The receptor was derived from a human donor in good health. Sequencing input: non-Treg CD4+ T cells sorted from blood. The gene calls are TRBV4-1 and TRBJ2-5; D is perhaps TRBD2 (6 bases). The CDR3 nucleotides are TGCGCCAGCAGCCAAGCTGAGACTAGGCAAGAGACCCAGTACTTC. It specifies CASSQAETRQETQYF.